This T cell receptor (beta chain) was sequenced for a study of blood T cell repertoires in COVID-19. Study information: Acute-phase and convalescent COVID-19 samples originated in the United States, Italy and Spain. PBMCs, B-cell-depleted T cells, or T cells provided the cDNA or gDNA that made up the material.

As handled by the study authors: Estimation of nucleated cell counts was performed using reference gene primer amplification. Method: immunoSEQ multiplex PCR; TCRdb's copy keeps in-frame clones and lacks some. That table supplies the V and J calls and clone size; D and trimming were determined from the DNA. The sample shows 160,000 or so clones, about 87% of them seen only once. Seattle participants joined during active infection and were tracked over time. Trimming shortened V by 3 bases and J by 0 bases, and 8 bases separated the two germline ends. The CDR3 runs 14 residues. Germline V gene data show CDR1 as SGHTA and CDR2 as FQGNSA.

The sample comprised peripheral blood. The chain recombines TRBV7-2 with TRBJ1-1; no clear D gene. The clonotype was recovered from a woman between 65 and 79 years old with COVID-19, enrolled during active disease. The CDR3 is CASSLRLMNTEAFF. The CDR3 region has the DNA TGTGCCAGCAGCTTGAGACTCATGAACACTGAAGCTTTCTTT.